This is a list of T cell receptor beta chains from one sample in a study of shared clonotypes between healthy human individuals. Clones were read by immunoSEQ multiplex PCR, and TCRdb kept only the in-frame ones, dropping some. The table has under 1,100,000 clones, roughly 75% seen once; the top ten hold roughly 1.5%. The sequenced sample was memory CD4+ T cells sorted from blood. Receptors originate from a man between 18 and 35 years old in good health. CDR3s include the opening cysteine and the closing phenylalanine or tryptophan. The order of the fields is clone size, D gene, V gene, J gene, CDR3 protein, CDR3 DNA. The D gene is left open where the match is weak. Rows may omit the clone size; those that give it use once, few, many or a size class.

size: .; D: .; V: TRBV5-4; J: TRBJ2-2; CDR3: CASNDRYTGELFF; DNA: TGTGCCAGCAACGACAGGTACACCGGGGAGCTGTTTTTT
size: .; D: TRBD2; V: TRBV10-2; J: TRBJ2-1; CDR3: CASRGLAATYNEQFF; DNA: TGCGCCAGCAGAGGACTAGCGGCGACGTACAATGAGCAGTTCTTC
size: few; D: .; V: TRBV18; J: TRBJ2-1; CDR3: CASSKTDYNEQFF; DNA: TGTGCCAGCTCAAAGACAGATTACAATGAGCAGTTCTTC
size: .; D: .; V: TRBV6-1; J: TRBJ1-4; CDR3: CATRRGEGEKLFF; DNA: TGTGCCACCCGTAGGGGGGAAGGTGAAAAACTGTTTTTT
size: .; D: .; V: TRBV5-4; J: TRBJ2-2; CDR3: CASSLGLSNTGELFF; DNA: TGTGCCAGCAGCTTGGGTCTTAGCAACACCGGGGAGCTGTTTTTT
size: .; D: .; V: TRBV15; J: TRBJ1-5; CDR3: CATSTEPFSNQPQHF; DNA: TGTGCCACCAGCACAGAGCCTTTTAGCAATCAGCCCCAGCATTTT
size: .; D: TRBD1; V: TRBV7-9; J: TRBJ1-4; CDR3: CASSFTGATNEKLFF; DNA: TGTGCCAGCAGCTTTACAGGGGCGACTAATGAAAAACTGTTTTTT
size: .; D: TRBD1; V: TRBV7-2; J: TRBJ2-7; CDR3: CASSPGQGPGEQYF; DNA: TGTGCCAGCAGCCCGGGACAGGGCCCGGGCGAGCAGTACTTC
size: .; D: .; V: TRBV7-9; J: TRBJ2-3; CDR3: CASSASGGTDTQYF; DNA: TGTGCCAGCAGCGCCTCGGGAGGCACAGATACGCAGTATTTT
size: few; D: TRBD2; V: TRBV5-1; J: TRBJ2-1; CDR3: CASSKGLAEYNEQFF; DNA: TGCGCCAGCAGTAAGGGACTAGCGGAATACAATGAGCAGTTCTTC
size: few; D: .; V: TRBV5-1; J: TRBJ1-3; CDR3: CASSRTGLVENTIYF; DNA: TGCGCCAGCAGCCGCACGGGTCTTGTGGAAAACACCATATATTTT
size: .; D: .; V: TRBV2; J: TRBJ1-3; CDR3: CASSAGTAGNTIYF; DNA: TGTGCCAGCAGTGCCGGGACGGCTGGAAACACCATATATTTT
size: .; D: TRBD1; V: TRBV7-8; J: TRBJ1-5; CDR3: CASSSPGQGNQPQHF; DNA: TGTGCCAGCAGCTCACCGGGACAGGGCAATCAGCCCCAGCATTTT
size: .; D: TRBD1; V: TRBV6-1; J: TRBJ2-3; CDR3: CASSEGRQGAPYF; DNA: TGTGCCAGCAGTGAAGGGAGACAGGGGGCTCCGTATTTT
size: .; D: .; V: TRBV27; J: TRBJ2-4; CDR3: CASSSPGGRRFQYF; DNA: TGTGCCAGCAGTTCCCCCGGGGGAAGGCGGTTTCAGTACTTC
size: .; D: .; V: TRBV10-3; J: TRBJ1-4; CDR3: CAIREGSSNEKLFF; DNA: TGTGCCATCAGGGAGGGATCGTCTAATGAAAAACTGTTTTTT
size: once; D: .; V: TRBV7-6; J: TRBJ2-7; CDR3: CASSFTEYEQYF; DNA: TGTGCCAGCAGCTTTACAGAATACGAGCAGTACTTC
size: .; D: TRBD1; V: TRBV7-2; J: TRBJ2-7; CDR3: CASSLAGQGIYEQYF; DNA: TGTGCCAGCAGCTTAGCTGGACAGGGGATCTACGAGCAGTACTTC
size: once; D: .; V: TRBV30; J: TRBJ1-6; CDR3: CAWSANSPLHF; DNA: TGTGCCTGGAGCGCGAATTCACCCCTCCACTTT